This T cell receptor (beta chain) was retrieved from a study of tumor-infiltrating lymphocytes in primary liver carcinoma. Germline V lookup: CDR1 LGHNA, CDR2 YNFKEQ. The CDR3 runs 16 residues. The investigators made TCR beta cDNA from approximately 500 ng total RNA, using a constant-region primer. Libraries for TCR beta were built through three nested multiplex PCR rounds, which together made up a slightly modified ARM-PCR procedure. Each of the first two PCR rounds ran roughly 10 cycles with TRBV1-TRBV30 forward and C-beta reverse primers. Each CDR3 protein is one row after TCRdb ran MiXCR on the multiplex PCR reads. Of approximately 310,000 distinct CDR3 sequences in the sample, 50% to 70% were seen once. The study, taken as a whole, reports: Top-250-clone fractions were significantly higher in tumors than in blood (p = 0.039).

Germline DNA was extracted too, while blood RNA derived from unsorted whole blood. This clonotype appeared a single time. Its target is unknown. A junction boundary mismatches the germline segment, possibly from a read error. Sequencing used peripheral blood. V and J are TRBV4-2 and TRBJ1-2; D is unclear. The TCR comes from a man aged 35-49 years with primary liver carcinoma and hepatitis B virus infection. CDR3 amino acids: CASSQGEAVTNYGFTF. As DNA, the CDR3 is TGTGCCAGTAGCCAAGGAGAGGCCGTCACTAACTATGGCTTCACCTTC.